These 7 T cell receptor beta chains share one sample of origin, sequenced in a study of T-cell memory formation after mild COVID-19 (dated by TCRdb to the early 2020s). Library creation used 5' RACE. The sequencer listed for this sample is Illumina NovaSeq 6000. TCRdb reprocessing: public reads trimmed at Q25 with fastp, clones called with MiXCR, in-frame beta chains kept. CDR3 protein sequences are deduplicated, and each keeps its most common genes and DNA. The sample table records under 300,000 distinct CDR3 sequences; approximately 9% of these occur just once. Around 21% of the sample comes from the top ten. What was sequenced was PBMCs or a T cell subset sorted from them (not recorded which). The origin of the receptors is a man aged 18 to 35 who had mild COVID-19 (a few samples of this study predate the infection). The sample titles of this study are shuffled in the database, so cell type and time point are left out; the donor was told from shared clones.

This clonotype came up many times. The CDR3 spells CASSPPPGGHEQYF. The CDR3 coding sequence is TGTGCCAGCAGCCCCCCTCCGGGGGGACACGAGCAGTACTTC. The V call is TRBV7-6, the J call TRBJ2-7; 7 positions match TRBD2. Per the germline V gene, CDR1 is SGHVS and CDR2 is FNYEAQ. The length of the CDR3 is 14 residues. With 5 bases clipped from V and 5 bases from J, the junction kept 9 bases outside the gene matches.

In this sample, this clonotype turned up many times. This chain links TRBV5-1 with TRBJ2-7, with TRBD1 as a possible D gene (5 bases). V shed 7 bases and J shed 2 bases, with 13 bases lying between them. Germline assignment: CDR1 SGHRS and CDR2 YFSETQ. The CDR3 runs to 13 residues. CDR3 nucleotides: TGCGCCAGCTCACTCACAGGAGCCTACGAGCAGTACTTC. Residues: CASSLTGAYEQYF.

This clonotype was counted only a few times. The rearrangement uses TRBV4-2 and TRBJ2-1; tentative D call: TRBD1 (6 bases). Germline CDR1 reads LGHNA; CDR2 reads YNFKEQ. Trimming shortened V by 2 bases and J by 6 bases, and 11 bases separated the two germline ends. The CDR3 has 14 residues. Written as DNA, the CDR3 is TGTGCCAGCAGCCAACCGGGACACTTCAATGAGCAGTTCTTC. Protein product: CASSQPGHFNEQFF.

This clonotype has at least ten counts. The J gene is TRBJ1-1, the V gene TRBV3-1; unclear D gene. Trimming removed 1 base from V and 1 base from J, with 4 bases in between. The CDR3 loop spans 13 amino acids. In germline, CDR1 is LGHDT, CDR2 YNNKEL (reference sequence). The CDR3 nucleotides are TGTGCCAGCAGCCAAGTAAGGAACACTGAAGCTTTCTTT. Its translation is CASSQVRNTEAFF.

This clonotype was recorded a few times. The chain carries TRBV5-1 and TRBJ2-7; 11 bases agree with TRBD2. The trim removed 4 bases at V and 3 bases at J, leaving 6 bases unmatched. CDR3 length equals 15 residues. Germline V gene lookup returns CDR1 SGHRS and CDR2 YFSETQ. The CDR3 sequence is CASSERLAGRYEQYF. As DNA, the CDR3 is TGCGCCAGCAGCGAGCGACTAGCGGGACGCTACGAGCAGTACTTC.

This clonotype was detected only a few times. CDR3: CASSYGLGREQYV. In DNA form, the CDR3 reads TGTGCCAGCAGTTATGGTTTGGGGCGCGAGCAGTACGTC. V usage is TRBV12-3 or TRBV12-4 and J usage is TRBJ2-7; the D gene is possibly TRBD1 (5 bases). V dropped 4 bases and J dropped 6 bases, with 13 bases sitting between them. The CDR3 sequence is 13 residues long.

The chain carries TRBV20-1 and TRBJ1-2; D is unclear. The germline gives CDR1 DFQATT, CDR2 SNEGSKA (reference sequence). The V end was cut by 0 bases, the J end by 3 bases, with 11 bases between. The length of the CDR3 is 14 residues. Written as DNA, the CDR3 is TGCAGTGCTAGAGAGCCAGGCTACGACTATGGCTACACCTTC. Protein sequence: CSAREPGYDYGYTF.